This T cell receptor (beta chain) comes out of a study of a mutant IDH1 vaccine in newly diagnosed glioma. Looking at the study overall: Eight vaccine doses were administered to patients at weeks 1, 3, 5, 7, 11, 15, 19 and 23. The study started vaccination 4-6 weeks after radiotherapy alone, or with temozolomide cycles. Beforehand, treatment had been radiotherapy, temozolomide, or both; the majority received both.

Sequencing was performed with immunoSEQ multiplex PCR; in TCRdb, only in-frame clones are kept and a portion is missing. The sample gives about 38,000 clones, about 80% of which show up once; around 6% is in the top ten. Time point denoted: week 5, during vaccination. In every dose of vaccine, 300 ug of mutant IDH1 20-mer peptide was given alongside topical imiquimod. Looked up from germline, CDR1 is MNHEY and CDR2 is SVGAGI. Germline trimming cut 5 bases from V and 5 bases from J; bases unmatched to any gene: 7. The CDR3 covers 14 residues. On this clone: Its antigen remains unidentified.

Sequencing was performed on PBMCs, taken from a glioma patient whose treatment included an IDH1 peptide vaccine. The TCR sequence derives from a man between 35 and 55 years old with glioma. The chain uses TRBV6-5 and TRBJ2-7; TRBD2 matches at 9 bases. CDR3 in amino acids: CASSGLAGFNEQYF. CDR3 DNA sequence: TGTGCCAGCAGTGGTCTAGCGGGGTTCAACGAGCAGTACTTC.